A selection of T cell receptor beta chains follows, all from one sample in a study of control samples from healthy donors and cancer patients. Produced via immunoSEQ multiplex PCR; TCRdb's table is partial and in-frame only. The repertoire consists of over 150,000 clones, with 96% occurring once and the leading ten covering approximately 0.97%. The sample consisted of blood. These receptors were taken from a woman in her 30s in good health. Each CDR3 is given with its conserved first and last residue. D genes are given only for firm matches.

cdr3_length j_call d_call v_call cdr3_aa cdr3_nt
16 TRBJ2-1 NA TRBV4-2 CASSHEGGRGFNEQFF TGTGCCAGCAGCCACGAGGGGGGAAGAGGGTTCAATGAGCAGTTCTTC
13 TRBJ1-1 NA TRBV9 CASSVAGIAEAFF TGTGCCAGCAGCGTAGCGGGGATCGCTGAAGCTTTCTTT
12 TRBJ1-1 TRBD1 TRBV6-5 CASSRPGGEAFF TGTGCCAGCAGCCGCCCAGGGGGAGAAGCTTTCTTT
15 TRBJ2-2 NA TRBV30 CAWSETDWNTGELFF TGTGCCTGGAGCGAGACAGACTGGAACACCGGGGAGCTGTTTTTT
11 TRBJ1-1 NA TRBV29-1 CSVPLNTEAFF TGCAGCGTGCCCCTGAACACTGAAGCTTTCTTT
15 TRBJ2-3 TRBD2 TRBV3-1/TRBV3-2 CASSLTSGATDTQYF TGTGCCAGCAGCCTGACTAGCGGGGCCACAGATACGCAGTATTTT
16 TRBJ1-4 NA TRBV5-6 CASSLSGEGTNEKLFF TGTGCCAGCAGCTTGTCGGGGGAAGGGACTAATGAAAAACTGTTTTTT
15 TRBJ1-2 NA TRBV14 CASSRVRGGDYGYTF TGTGCCAGCAGCCGGGTAAGGGGTGGAGACTATGGCTACACCTTC
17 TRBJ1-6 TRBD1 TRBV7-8 CASRVGGQGSYNSPLHF TGTGCCAGCAGGGTTGGGGGACAGGGGTCCTATAATTCACCCCTCCACTTT
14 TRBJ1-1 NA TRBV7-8 CASSPGTANTEAFF TGTGCCAGCAGCCCCGGGACCGCAAACACTGAAGCTTTCTTT
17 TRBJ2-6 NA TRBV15 CATTTDRAEPGANVLTF TGTGCCACCACTACGGACCGGGCGGAGCCTGGGGCCAACGTCCTGACTTTC
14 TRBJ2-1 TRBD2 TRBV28 CASRLAGGPHEQFF TGTGCCAGCAGGTTGGCGGGGGGGCCCCATGAGCAGTTCTTC
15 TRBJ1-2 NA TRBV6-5 CASSSPGDYNYGYTF TGTGCCAGCAGTTCGCCTGGGGACTATAACTATGGCTACACCTTC